This T cell receptor (beta chain) was recovered during a study of T cells in localized non-small cell lung cancer. General study points: Median detection of top 100 tumor clones in adjacent lung was around 60 clones. Sequencing was limited to one tumor region, leaving the possibility of heterogeneity open.

Remarks on this clone: Its antigen is undetermined.

Data came from immunoSEQ multiplex PCR; TCRdb stores just in-frame clones and leaves some out. The top ten hold 2.9% of the sample, which has about 7,900 clones, 85% to 95% seen once. The sample was peripheral blood, taken before any cancer treatment. The clonotype comes from a woman aged 40-75 years with stage I lung adenocarcinoma.

The CDR3 loop reads CASSPASGRYEQYF. CDR3 DNA sequence: TGCGCCAGCAGCCCCGCTAGCGGGAGGTACGAGCAGTACTTC. The chain joins TRBV5-1 to TRBJ2-7, with TRBD2 matching over 11 bases. The V gene end was trimmed by 4 bases and the J gene end by 4 bases; junction bases not matched to a gene: 4. Germline CDR1 and CDR2: SGHRS and YFSETQ. There are 14 residues in the CDR3.